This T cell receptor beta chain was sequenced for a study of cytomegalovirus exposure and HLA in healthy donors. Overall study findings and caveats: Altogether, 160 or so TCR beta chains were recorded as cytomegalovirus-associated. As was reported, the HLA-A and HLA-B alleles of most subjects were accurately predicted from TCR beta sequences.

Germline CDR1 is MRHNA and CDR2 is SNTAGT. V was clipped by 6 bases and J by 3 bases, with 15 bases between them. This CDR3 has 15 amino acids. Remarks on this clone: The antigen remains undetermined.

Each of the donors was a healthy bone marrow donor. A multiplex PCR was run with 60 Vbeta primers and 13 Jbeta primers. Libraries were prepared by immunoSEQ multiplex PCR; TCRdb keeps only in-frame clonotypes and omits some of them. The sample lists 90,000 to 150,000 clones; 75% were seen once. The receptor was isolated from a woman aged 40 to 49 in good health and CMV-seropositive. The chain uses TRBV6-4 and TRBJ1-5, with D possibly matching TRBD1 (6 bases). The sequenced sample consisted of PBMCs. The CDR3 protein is CASSRLTGNNQPQHF. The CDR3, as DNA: TGTGCCAGCAGCCGCCTTACAGGGAACAATCAGCCCCAGCATTTT.